The clone carrying this TCR beta chain was seen a handful of times. The data were produced by immunoSEQ multiplex PCR, yet TCRdb's version contains in-frame clones alone and is incomplete. The sample yields 70,000 or so clones, 75% to 90% seen once. The record originates from a study of OX40 agonist ivuxolimab in advanced cancers. Study-wide context: Patients with hepatocellular carcinoma, melanoma, renal cell or head and neck cancer made up the dose-escalation patients. Three patients, one with hepatocellular carcinoma and two with cutaneous melanoma, responded partially.

The source was CD4+ or CD8+ T cells sorted from blood, collected in a trial of the OX40 agonist ivuxolimab. This TCR was recovered from an adult with an advanced solid tumor such as melanoma, head and neck, liver or kidney cancer.

The DNA of the CDR3 is TGTGCCAGCAGGACGCAGGGGGTCTACTTC. Protein product: CASRTQGVYF. The chain has TRBV14 and TRBJ2-7; 7 bases match TRBD1. Germline V CDR1 and CDR2: SGHDN, FVKESK. The CDR3 contains 10 residues. V shed 6 bases and J 13 bases; nucleotides not matched to a gene: 6.